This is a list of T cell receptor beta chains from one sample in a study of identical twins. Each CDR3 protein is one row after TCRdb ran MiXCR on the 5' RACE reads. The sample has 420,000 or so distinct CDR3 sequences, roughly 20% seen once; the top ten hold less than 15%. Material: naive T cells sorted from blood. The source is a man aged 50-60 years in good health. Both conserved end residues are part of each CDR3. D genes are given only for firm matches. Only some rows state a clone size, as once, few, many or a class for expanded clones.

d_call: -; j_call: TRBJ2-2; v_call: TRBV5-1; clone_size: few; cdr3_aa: CASSWSSENTGELFF; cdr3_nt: TGCGCCAGCAGCTGGTCTAGCGAGAACACCGGGGAGCTGTTTTTT
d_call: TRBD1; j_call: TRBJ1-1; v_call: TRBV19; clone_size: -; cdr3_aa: CASSSGQGIGEAFF; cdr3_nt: TGTGCCAGTAGTTCGGGACAGGGGATTGGTGAAGCTTTCTTT
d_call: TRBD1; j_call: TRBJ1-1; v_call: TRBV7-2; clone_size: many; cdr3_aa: CASSSRQGRNTEAFF; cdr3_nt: TGTGCCAGCAGCTCCCGACAGGGAAGGAACACTGAAGCTTTCTTT
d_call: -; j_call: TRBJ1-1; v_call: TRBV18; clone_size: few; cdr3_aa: CASSPQGGVAEAFF; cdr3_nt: TGTGCCAGCTCACCACAGGGAGGAGTCGCTGAAGCTTTCTTT
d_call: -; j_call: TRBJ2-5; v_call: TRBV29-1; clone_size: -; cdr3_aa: CSVFNGGLVETQYF; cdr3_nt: TGCAGCGTTTTTAACGGGGGCTTGGTAGAGACCCAGTACTTC
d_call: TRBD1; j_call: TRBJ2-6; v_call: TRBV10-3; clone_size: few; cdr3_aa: CAISERGTGGSGANVLTF; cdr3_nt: TGTGCCATCAGTGAGCGGGGGACAGGGGGCTCTGGGGCCAACGTCCTGACTTTC
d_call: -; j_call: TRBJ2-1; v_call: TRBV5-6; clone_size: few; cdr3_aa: CASSMGLNVQFF; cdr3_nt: TGTGCCAGCAGCATGGGACTTAACGTGCAGTTCTTC
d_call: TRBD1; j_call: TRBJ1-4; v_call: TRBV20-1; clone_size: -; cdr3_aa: CSALGQGMTNEKLFF; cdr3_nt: TGCAGTGCCTTAGGACAGGGGATGACTAATGAAAAACTGTTTTTT
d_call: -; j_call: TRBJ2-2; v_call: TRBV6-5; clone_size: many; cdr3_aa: CASSYFGRRLSGELFF; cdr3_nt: TGTGCCAGCAGTTACTTCGGGAGAAGGTTATCCGGGGAGCTGTTTTTT
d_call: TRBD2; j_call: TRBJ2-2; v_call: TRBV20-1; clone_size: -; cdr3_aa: CSARFTLLTTTSGRVPGELFF; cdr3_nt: TGCAGTGCTAGATTTACCCTCCTGACAACGACTAGCGGGAGAGTCCCCGGGGAGCTGTTTTTT
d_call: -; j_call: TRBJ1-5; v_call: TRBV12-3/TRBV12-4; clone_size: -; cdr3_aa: CASSLQGGGNQPQHF; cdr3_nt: TGTGCCAGCAGTTTACAAGGGGGTGGCAATCAGCCCCAGCATTTT
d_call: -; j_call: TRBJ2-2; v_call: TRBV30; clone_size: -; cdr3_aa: CAWSGANTGELFF; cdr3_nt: TGTGCCTGGAGCGGAGCGAACACCGGGGAGCTGTTTTTT
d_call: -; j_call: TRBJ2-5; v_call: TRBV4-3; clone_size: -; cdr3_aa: CASSQDFSAGTQYF; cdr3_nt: TGCGCCAGCAGCCAAGATTTCTCGGCAGGGACCCAGTACTTC
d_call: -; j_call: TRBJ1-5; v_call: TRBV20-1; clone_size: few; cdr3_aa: CSATVGGSNQPQHF; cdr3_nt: TGCAGTGCCACAGTTGGGGGGAGCAATCAGCCCCAGCATTTT
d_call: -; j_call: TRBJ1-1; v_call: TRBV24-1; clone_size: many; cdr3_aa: CATSDPTGGDTEAFF; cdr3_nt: TGTGCCACCAGTGACCCGACAGGAGGGGACACTGAAGCTTTCTTT
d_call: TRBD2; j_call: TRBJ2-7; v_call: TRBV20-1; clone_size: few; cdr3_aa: CSAITPSGTYEQYF; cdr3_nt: TGCAGTGCTATAACTCCTAGCGGGACCTACGAGCAGTACTTC
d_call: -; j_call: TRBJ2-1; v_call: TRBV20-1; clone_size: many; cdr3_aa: CSARDGKYNEQFF; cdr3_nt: TGCAGTGCTAGAGATGGCAAGTACAATGAGCAGTTCTTC
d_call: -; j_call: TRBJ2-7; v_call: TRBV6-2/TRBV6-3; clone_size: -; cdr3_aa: CASLRGPSSYEQYF; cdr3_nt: TGTGCCAGCCTCCGGGGGCCTTCCTCCTACGAGCAGTACTTC
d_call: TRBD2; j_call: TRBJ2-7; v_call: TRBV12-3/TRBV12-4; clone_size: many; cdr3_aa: CASSSPAGGHHEQYF; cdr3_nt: TGTGCCAGCAGTTCCCCAGCGGGGGGGCACCACGAGCAGTACTTC
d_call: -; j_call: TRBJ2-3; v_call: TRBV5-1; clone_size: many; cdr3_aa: CASSFQGTDTQYF; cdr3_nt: TGTGCCAGCAGTTTTCAGGGCACAGATACGCAGTATTTT
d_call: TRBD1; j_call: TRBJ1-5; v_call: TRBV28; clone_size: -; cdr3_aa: CASSFDRGGYNQPQHF; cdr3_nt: TGTGCCAGCAGTTTTGACAGGGGAGGTTACAATCAGCCCCAGCATTTT
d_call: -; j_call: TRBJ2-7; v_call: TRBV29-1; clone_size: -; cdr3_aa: CSVIRTDAYEQYF; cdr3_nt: TGCAGCGTCATTCGGACAGACGCCTACGAGCAGTACTTC
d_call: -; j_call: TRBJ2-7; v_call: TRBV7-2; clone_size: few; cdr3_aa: CASSSNSASYEQYF; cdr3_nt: TGTGCCAGCAGCTCGAATAGCGCCTCCTACGAGCAGTACTTC
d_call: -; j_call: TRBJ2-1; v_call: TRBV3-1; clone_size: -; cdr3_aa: CASSQEVLARYNEQFF; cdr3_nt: TGTGCCAGCAGCCAGGAGGTACTAGCCCGCTACAATGAGCAGTTCTTC
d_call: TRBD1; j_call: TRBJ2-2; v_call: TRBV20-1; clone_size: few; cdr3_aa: CSARTRTGGTGELFF; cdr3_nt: TGCAGTGCTAGAACCCGGACAGGGGGCACCGGGGAGCTGTTTTTT
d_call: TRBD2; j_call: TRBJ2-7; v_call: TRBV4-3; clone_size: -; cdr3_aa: CASSQTASGTYEQYF; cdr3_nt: TGCGCCAGCAGCCAAACGGCTAGCGGGACTTACGAGCAGTACTTC
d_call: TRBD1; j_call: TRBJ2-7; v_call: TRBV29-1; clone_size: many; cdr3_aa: CSVRDRLYEQYF; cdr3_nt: TGCAGCGTGAGGGACAGACTCTACGAGCAGTACTTC
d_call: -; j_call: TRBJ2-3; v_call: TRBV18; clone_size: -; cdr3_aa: CASSPRHSDTQYF; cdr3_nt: TGTGCCAGCTCACCACGGCATTCAGATACGCAGTATTTT
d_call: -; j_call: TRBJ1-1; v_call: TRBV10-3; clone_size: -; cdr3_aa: CAISGAGEATEAFF; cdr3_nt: TGTGCCATCAGTGGGGCAGGGGAGGCGACTGAAGCTTTCTTT
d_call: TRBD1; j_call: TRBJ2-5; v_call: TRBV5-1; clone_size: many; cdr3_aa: CASSLDRDRGKETQYF; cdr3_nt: TGCGCCAGCAGCTTAGACCGGGACAGGGGGAAAGAGACCCAGTACTTC
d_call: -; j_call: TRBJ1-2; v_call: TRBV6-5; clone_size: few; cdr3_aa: CASSYSTGGDGYTF; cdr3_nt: TGTGCCAGCAGTTACTCGACCGGGGGAGATGGCTACACCTTC
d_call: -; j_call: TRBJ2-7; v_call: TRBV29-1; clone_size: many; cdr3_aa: CSVAKGLRYEQYF; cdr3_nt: TGCAGCGTTGCCAAGGGGCTACGGTACGAGCAGTACTTC
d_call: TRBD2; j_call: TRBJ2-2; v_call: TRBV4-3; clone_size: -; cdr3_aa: CASSQEQAGPRELFF; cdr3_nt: TGCGCCAGCAGCCAAGAACAAGCGGGACCCCGGGAGCTGTTTTTT
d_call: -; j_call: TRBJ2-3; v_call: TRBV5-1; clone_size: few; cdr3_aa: CASSRSGTSDTQYF; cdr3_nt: TGCGCCAGCAGCCGATCAGGGACGTCAGATACGCAGTATTTT
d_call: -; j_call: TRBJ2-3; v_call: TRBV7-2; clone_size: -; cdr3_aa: CASSLNWPNTQYF; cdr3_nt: TGTGCCAGCAGCTTGAACTGGCCTAATACGCAGTATTTT
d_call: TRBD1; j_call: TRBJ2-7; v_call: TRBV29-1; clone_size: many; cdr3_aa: CSVEGSGQIYEQYF; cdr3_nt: TGCAGCGTTGAAGGATCGGGACAGATCTACGAGCAGTACTTC
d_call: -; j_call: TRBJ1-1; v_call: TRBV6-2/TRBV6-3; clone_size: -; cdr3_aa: CASNYGWEVRTEAFF; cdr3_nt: TGTGCCAGCAACTACGGTTGGGAAGTCCGCACTGAAGCTTTCTTT
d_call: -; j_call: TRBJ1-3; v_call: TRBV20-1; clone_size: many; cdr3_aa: CSVIGTFEGNTIYF; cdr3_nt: TGCAGTGTTATCGGGACTTTTGAAGGAAACACCATATATTTT
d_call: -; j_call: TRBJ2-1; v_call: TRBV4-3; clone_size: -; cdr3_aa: CASSQVLASSSYNEQFF; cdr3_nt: TGCGCCAGCAGCCAAGTTCTAGCCTCGAGCTCCTACAATGAGCAGTTCTTC
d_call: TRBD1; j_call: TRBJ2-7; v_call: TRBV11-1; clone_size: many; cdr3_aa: CASSLDGLRTGSPKDEQYF; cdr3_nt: TGTGCCAGCAGCTTAGACGGATTGAGGACAGGGTCCCCAAAGGACGAGCAGTACTTC
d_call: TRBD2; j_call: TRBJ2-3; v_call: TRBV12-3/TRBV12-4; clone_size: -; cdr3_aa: CASSLSGGISTDTQYF; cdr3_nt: TGTGCCAGCAGTTTAAGCGGGGGCATCTCAACAGATACGCAGTATTTT
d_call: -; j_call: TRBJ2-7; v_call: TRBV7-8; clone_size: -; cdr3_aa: CASSHESYEQYF; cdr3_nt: TGTGCCAGCAGCCATGAATCCTACGAGCAGTACTTC
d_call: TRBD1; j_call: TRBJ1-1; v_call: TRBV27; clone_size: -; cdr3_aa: CASSLHRTGFTEAFF; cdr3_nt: TGTGCCAGCAGCCTACATCGGACAGGGTTCACTGAAGCTTTCTTT
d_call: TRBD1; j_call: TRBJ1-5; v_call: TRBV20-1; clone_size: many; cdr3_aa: CSARTGGQPQHF; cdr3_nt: TGCAGTGCAAGGACAGGGGGCCAGCCCCAGCATTTT
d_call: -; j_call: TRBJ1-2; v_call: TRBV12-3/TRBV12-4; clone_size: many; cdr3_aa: CASSETGPLGYTF; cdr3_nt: TGTGCCAGCAGTGAGACGGGTCCCCTCGGCTACACCTTC
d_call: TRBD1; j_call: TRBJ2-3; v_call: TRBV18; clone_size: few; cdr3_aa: CASGTGDGDTQYF; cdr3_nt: TGTGCCAGCGGGACAGGGGATGGAGATACGCAGTATTTT